What follows are 13 T cell receptor beta chains derived from one specimen sequenced in a study of Ad26.COV2.S vaccination and SARS-CoV-2 variants. Assay used: immunoSEQ multiplex PCR; TCRdb lists only in-frame clones, some missing. The table shows about 440,000 clones, with around 90% occurring only once. Treatment given: some 20 received Ad26.COV2.S at low or high dose, single or two shots; several received placebo; per-sample allocation not given. Material that was analyzed had been drawn on day 63 after the first vaccine or placebo injection. This specimen consisted of peripheral blood, obtained in a trial of Ad26.COV2.S vaccine versus placebo. These receptors originate from a person between 18 and 65 years old who received the Ad26.COV2.S COVID-19 vaccine or a placebo.

This chain uses TRBV28 with TRBJ2-5; D might be TRBD1 (6 bases). The CDR3 sequence is 16 residues long. Germline V gene data show CDR1 as MDHEN and CDR2 as SYDVKM. V shed 2 bases and J shed 2 bases, with 15 bases lying between them. The CDR3, as DNA: TGTGCCAGCAGTTTACGGCCAGGGGAGTCACAAGAGACCCAGTACTTC. Translated, it gives CASSLRPGESQETQYF.

The chain couples TRBV3-1 (or the pseudogene TRBV3-2) to TRBJ2-7; D remains unclear. The V end lost 1 base, the J end lost 6 bases, and 13 bases lay between the germline ends. The CDR3 runs 14 residues. CDR1 is LGHDT, CDR2 YNNKEL, per germline (reference sequence). CDR3 DNA sequence: TGTGCCAGCAGCCAAGGGGCCCTTTCGGGCGAGCAGTACTTC. Translation gives CASSQGALSGEQYF.

This clone was observed a few times. The chain links TRBV4-2 to TRBJ2-7, with 8 bases that match TRBD2. Looked up from germline, CDR1 is LGHNA and CDR2 is YNFKEQ. This CDR3 is 16 amino acids long. Trimming took 2 bases from V and 4 from J; bases not matched to a gene: 10. The CDR3 DNA is TGTGCCAGCAGCCAAATCAGCGGGAGATTTGGATACGAGCAGTACTTC. As protein: CASSQISGRFGYEQYF.

V is TRBV11-2 and J is TRBJ1-6; no reliable D call. The V end lost 1 base, the J end lost 0 bases, and 7 bases lay between the germline ends. There are 16 residues in the CDR3. Germline CDR1 reads SGHAT; CDR2 reads FQNNGV. The CDR3 loop is CASSLGGSSYNSPLHF. The CDR3 DNA reads TGTGCCAGCAGCTTAGGAGGGAGCTCCTATAATTCACCCCTCCACTTT.

The genes are TRBV7-9 and TRBJ1-1, with D possibly matching TRBD1 (6 bases). V dropped 7 bases and J dropped 4 bases, with 25 bases sitting between them. Germline CDR1 reads SEHNR; CDR2 reads FQNEAQ (reference sequence). This CDR3 has 17 amino acids. The CDR3 reads CASIRNLKGGQGTEAFF. DNA of the CDR3: TGTGCCAGCATCCGTAACCTAAAAGGGGGGCAGGGCACTGAAGCTTTCTTT.

The V and J genes are TRBV14 and TRBJ2-3; perhaps D is TRBD1 or TRBD2 (5 bases each). Germline lookup yields CDR1 SGHDN and CDR2 FVKESK. Trimming shortened V by 5 bases and J by 2 bases, and 14 bases separated the two germline ends. The CDR3 contains 15 residues. The CDR3: CASSAPGRITDTQYF. CDR3 DNA sequence: TGTGCCAGCAGCGCGCCGGGACGGATCACAGATACGCAGTATTTT.

This rearrangement joins TRBV15 to TRBJ2-2, with D perhaps matching TRBD1 or TRBD2 (6 bases each). Germline V gene lookup returns CDR1 LNHNV and CDR2 YYDKDF (reference sequence). The CDR3 contains 17 residues. V lost 3 bases to trimming and J lost 3 bases, with 17 bases between them. DNA for the CDR3: TGTGCCACCAGCAGTGTGGGGGGCCCCAGAGACACCGGGGAGCTGTTTTTT. This sequence encodes CATSSVGGPRDTGELFF.

This clone was seen just once. The V gene is TRBV6-6, the J gene TRBJ1-1; no clear D. V gave up 6 bases and J gave up 0 bases, with 8 bases separating them. Germline V gene sequence: CDR1 MNHNY, CDR2 SVGAGI (reference sequence). CDR3 length: 13 residues. DNA of the CDR3: TGTGCCAGCAGGTTCGTTTTGAACACTGAAGCTTTCTTT. It specifies CASRFVLNTEAFF.

The chain recombines TRBV10-2 with TRBJ1-4, with 7 bases fitting TRBD1. J gave up 8 bases and V 6 bases, and 6 bases lay outside the gene matches. This CDR3 is 13 amino acids long. CDR1 and CDR2 (germline): WSHSY, SAAADI. CDR3 in amino acids: CASRGGGMEKLFF. Here the CDR3 DNA reads TGCGCCAGCAGAGGAGGGGGCATGGAAAAACTGTTTTTT.

The chain joins TRBV28 to TRBJ2-7; the match to TRBD1 covers 7 bases. The CDR3 covers 16 residues. CDR1 MDHEN and CDR2 SYDVKM come from the germline V gene. The V and J ends lost 1 base and 3 bases, in that order; junction bases with no gene match: 9. The CDR3 region has the DNA TGTGCCAGCAGTTTATACTCGGGGACAGATAACTACGAGCAGTACTTC. Amino acids: CASSLYSGTDNYEQYF.

The CDR3 reads CASRPRGRETQYF. The CDR3 DNA is TGTGCCAGCAGACCGAGGGGGAGGGAGACCCAGTACTTC. The chain couples TRBV7-8 to TRBJ2-5; either TRBD1 or TRBD2 may fit D (6 bases each). Germline CDR1 is SGHVS and CDR2 is FQNEAQ. The CDR3 is 13 amino acids. The V and J ends lost 6 bases and 5 bases respectively, with 13 bases between them.

This chain links TRBV30 with TRBJ2-7; D is uncertain. CDR3 size: 12 residues. The V and J ends lost 1 base and 6 bases respectively, with 10 bases between them. Germline CDR1 is GTSNPN and CDR2 is SVGIG (reference sequence). CDR3 region: CAWSENWREQYF. The DNA of the CDR3 is TGTGCCTGGAGTGAGAACTGGCGCGAGCAGTACTTC.

The V call is TRBV28, the J call TRBJ1-4; D is unresolved. Trimming left V 5 bases short and J 11 bases short, with 12 bases between. CDR3 length: 12 amino acids. From germline, CDR1 is MDHEN and CDR2 SYDVKM. CDR3 in amino acids: CASSQELWKLFF. DNA for the CDR3: TGTGCCAGCAGTCAAGAATTATGGAAACTGTTTTTT.